This TCR beta chain appears in the sequencing data of a study of T-cell memory formation after mild COVID-19. Overall study results and limits: Day 15 to 85 contractors were CD4/CD8 balanced; later expanders leaned CD4+. CD4+ clones that contracted lay mainly in CM and EM; CD8+ ones lay in EMRA.

TCRdb fed the 5' RACE reads into MiXCR, producing one record per CDR3 protein. The repertoire holds roughly 35,000 distinct CDR3 sequences, with 7% to 8% as singletons. In its sample, this clonotype was seen many times. Its antigen is not known. The J segment lost 1 base and the V segment lost 9 bases, leaving 8 bases of the junction unmatched. There are 14 residues in the CDR3. Germline loops: CDR1 MNHNY, CDR2 SVGAGI (reference sequence). The sequencing input was PBMCs or a T cell subset sorted from them (not recorded which). The chain has TRBV6-6 and TRBJ2-7; 8 bases fit TRBD1. The origin of this receptor is a man aged 18 to 30 who had mild COVID-19 (a few samples of this study predate the infection). Cell type and time point are not known. The CDR3 protein is CASSDRGVSYEQYF. CDR3 coding DNA: TGTGCCAGTTCAGACAGGGGTGTTTCCTACGAGCAGTACTTC.